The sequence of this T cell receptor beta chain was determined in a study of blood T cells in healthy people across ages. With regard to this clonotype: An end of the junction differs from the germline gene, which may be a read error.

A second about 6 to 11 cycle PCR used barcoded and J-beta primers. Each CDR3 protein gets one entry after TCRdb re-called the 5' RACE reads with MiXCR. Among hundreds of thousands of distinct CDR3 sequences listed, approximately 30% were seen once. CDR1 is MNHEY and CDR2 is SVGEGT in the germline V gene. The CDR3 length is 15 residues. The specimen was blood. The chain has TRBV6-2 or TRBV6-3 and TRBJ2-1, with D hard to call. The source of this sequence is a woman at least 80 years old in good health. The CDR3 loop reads CTSRITENYYNEQFF. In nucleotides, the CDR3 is TGTACCAGCAGGATAACAGAAAATTACTACAATGAGCAGTTCTTC.